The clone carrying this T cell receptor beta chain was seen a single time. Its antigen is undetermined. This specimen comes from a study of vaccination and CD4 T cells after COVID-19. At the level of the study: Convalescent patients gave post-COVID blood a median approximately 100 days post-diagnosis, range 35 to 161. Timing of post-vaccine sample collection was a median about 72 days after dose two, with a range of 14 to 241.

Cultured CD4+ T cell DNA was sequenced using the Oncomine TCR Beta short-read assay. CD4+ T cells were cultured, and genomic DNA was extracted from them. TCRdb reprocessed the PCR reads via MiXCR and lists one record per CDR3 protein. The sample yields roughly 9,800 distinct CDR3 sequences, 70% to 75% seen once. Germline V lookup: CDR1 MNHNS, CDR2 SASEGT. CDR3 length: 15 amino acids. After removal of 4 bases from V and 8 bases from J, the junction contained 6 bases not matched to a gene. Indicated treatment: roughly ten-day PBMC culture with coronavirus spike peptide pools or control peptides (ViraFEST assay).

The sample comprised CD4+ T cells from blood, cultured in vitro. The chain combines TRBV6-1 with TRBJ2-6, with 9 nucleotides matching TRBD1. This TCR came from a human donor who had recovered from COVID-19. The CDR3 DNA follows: TGTGCCAGCAGTGCATGGGGGACAGGGACCAACGTCCTGACTTTC. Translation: CASSAWGTGTNVLTF.